The next 24 T cell receptor beta chains were all read from a single sample in a study of blood T cell repertoires in COVID-19. Generated by immunoSEQ multiplex PCR, the TCRdb table keeps only in-frame clones and is missing some. The sample shows approximately 240,000 clones, approximately 83% of them seen only once. The sequenced sample was PBMCs or T cells enriched from blood (not recorded which). The source of these receptors is a woman in her forties with acute COVID-19.

The genes are TRBV30 and TRBJ1-1; D perhaps matches TRBD1 (6 bases). Looked up from germline, CDR1 is GTSNPN and CDR2 is SVGIG (reference sequence). The V gene lost 2 bases and the J gene lost 1 base, with 8 bases spanning the gap. This CDR3 spans 13 amino acids. CDR3 DNA: TGTGCCTGGAGTAGAGGGGGGAACACTGAAGCTTTCTTT. Protein sequence: CAWSRGGNTEAFF. The complete variable domain, with remaining parts taken from reference TRBV30 and TRBJ1-1, reads SQTIHQWPATLVQPVGSPLSLECTVEGTSNPNLYWYRQAAGRGLQLLFYSVGIGQISSEVPQNLSASRPQDRQFILSSKKLLLSDSGFYLCAWSRGGNTEAFFGQGTRLTVV.

The chain recombines TRBV30 with TRBJ2-3, with unresolved D. The CDR3 has 13 residues. The V gene lost 3 bases and the J gene lost 2 bases, with 9 bases spanning the gap. Germline lookup yields CDR1 GTSNPN and CDR2 SVGIG (reference sequence). CDR3 in DNA: TGTGCCTGGAGCCCGGGTTTCACAGATACGCAGTATTTT. As protein: CAWSPGFTDTQYF.

V and J are TRBV3-1 (or the pseudogene TRBV3-2) and TRBJ1-1; 9 bases agree with TRBD1. After removal of 3 bases from V and 6 bases from J, the junction contained 5 bases not matched to a gene. CDR3 length: 14 amino acids. Per the germline V gene, CDR1 is LGHDT and CDR2 is YNNKEL (reference sequence). The DNA for the CDR3 is TGTGCCAGCAGCCAGGCGGACAGGGGCGCTGAAGCTTTCTTT. Translated: CASSQADRGAEAFF.

The chain carries TRBV4-3 and TRBJ1-2; 7 nucleotides match TRBD1. This CDR3 has 14 residues. CDR1 and CDR2 (germline): LGHNA, YSLEER. Trimming removed 1 base from V and 4 bases from J; junction bases left unmatched: 3. The CDR3 protein is CASSQGRQGYGYTF. The CDR3 DNA reads TGCGCCAGCAGCCAAGGACGACAGGGCTATGGCTACACCTTC.

V and J are TRBV2 and TRBJ2-7; 8 bases map to TRBD1. The CDR3 has 15 residues. V shed 3 bases and J 3 bases; nucleotides not matched to a gene: 7. In germline, CDR1 is SNHLY, CDR2 FYNNEI. CDR3 protein: CASSERAGGYYEQYF. For the CDR3, the DNA is TGTGCCAGCAGTGAGAGGGCAGGGGGCTACTACGAGCAGTACTTC.

This clone was seen once. The chain recombines TRBV3-1 (or the pseudogene TRBV3-2) with TRBJ1-4, with 7 bases that match TRBD1. CDR1 and CDR2 (germline): LGHDT, YNNKEL (reference sequence). The length of the CDR3 is 15 residues. Trimming cost V 4 bases and J 5 bases; bases outside gene matches: 7. This CDR3 is CASSLGQPKNEKLFF. For the CDR3, the DNA is TGTGCCAGCAGCCTGGGACAGCCTAAGAATGAAAAACTGTTTTTT.

In regard to this clone: In the same sample, other DNA sequences code for this CDR3. V is TRBV27 and J is TRBJ2-2, with D possibly being TRBD2 (5 bases). CDR3 length: 14 amino acids. The germline V and J ends were trimmed by 3 bases and 2 bases, with 7 bases remaining between them. Germline CDR1 MNHEY, CDR2 SMNVEV (reference sequence). For the CDR3, the DNA is TGTGCCAGCAGTTTCGGACTTAACACCGGGGAGCTGTTTTTT. Encoded protein: CASSFGLNTGELFF.

The chain recombines TRBV7-8 with TRBJ1-5, with D perhaps matching TRBD1 (6 bases). The CDR3 length is 15 residues. V lost 6 bases to trimming and J lost 3 bases, with 15 bases between them. Per the germline V gene, CDR1 is SGHVS and CDR2 is FQNEAQ. CDR3 in amino acids: CASSHPGVINQPQHF. The CDR3 DNA follows: TGTGCCAGCAGTCATCCAGGGGTGATCAATCAGCCCCAGCATTTT.

J is TRBJ2-1 and V is TRBV15, with D perhaps TRBD2 (5 bases). CDR1 is LNHNV, CDR2 YYDKDF, per germline (reference sequence). V was clipped by 8 bases and J by 7 bases, with 12 bases between them. The CDR3 sequence is 12 residues long. This CDR3 reads CATGRDLNEQFF. In DNA, the CDR3 is TGTGCCACCGGGAGAGACCTTAATGAGCAGTTCTTC.

The chain couples TRBV2 to TRBJ1-2; no clear D gene. The germline V gene has CDR1 SNHLY and CDR2 FYNNEI. The CDR3 covers 16 residues. The ends were cut back, 0 bases at V and 0 bases at J, with 11 bases in the middle. DNA of the CDR3: TGTGCCAGCAGTGAAGCGCCGCGCTCCGCTAACTATGGCTACACCTTC. Translating gives CASSEAPRSANYGYTF.

The chain employs TRBV27 and TRBJ2-7; TRBD1 matches 8 bases. The ends lost 4 bases at V and 0 bases at J; junction bases unmatched: 8. Per the germline V gene, CDR1 is MNHEY and CDR2 is SMNVEV (reference sequence). There are 16 residues in the CDR3. CDR3 region: CASSSIDRGYSYEQYF. For the CDR3, the DNA is TGTGCCAGCAGTTCCATCGACAGGGGATACTCCTACGAGCAGTACTTC.

This chain links TRBV6-6 with TRBJ1-2; a weak D match, TRBD1 (6 bases). The CDR3 is 13 residues long. Trimming cost V 4 bases and J 3 bases, with 9 bases left between them. The germline CDR1 and CDR2 sequences are MNHNY and SVGAGI (reference sequence). The CDR3 sequence: CASSLQGDYGYTF. The CDR3 nucleotides read TGTGCCAGCAGTTTACAGGGTGACTATGGCTACACCTTC.

The chain employs TRBV7-9 and TRBJ1-2; the D gene is possibly TRBD1 (5 bases). This CDR3 comprises 13 residues. Germline-derived CDR1 and CDR2 are SEHNR and FQNEAQ (reference sequence). Between the trimmed V and J ends, which lost 5 bases and 5 bases, there was a span of 12 bases. DNA for the CDR3: TGTGCCAGCAGCCCCCCCGGGGGGTATGGCTACACCTTC. Translation: CASSPPGGYGYTF.

J is TRBJ1-2 and V is TRBV7-9; TRBD1 might be the D (5 bases). The germline gives CDR1 SEHNR, CDR2 FQNEAQ (reference sequence). Trimming removed 5 bases at V and 2 bases at J, with 12 bases between. This CDR3 has 14 amino acids. CDR3 in amino acids: CASSPLRANYGYTF. In DNA, the CDR3 is TGTGCCAGCAGCCCGCTCAGGGCCAACTATGGCTACACCTTC.

This clone was found once. The V gene is TRBV23-1, the J gene TRBJ1-4; D is unresolved. TRBV23-1 counts as an open reading frame of uncertain function. V was pared by 4 bases and J by 8 bases, with 17 bases between. CDR3 length: 15 amino acids. In DNA, the CDR3 is TGCGCCAGCAGTCTGTTGGGCCTCCCCGACGAAAAACTGTTTTTT. Translating gives CASSLLGLPDEKLFF.

This clone has only one observation. CDR3 in amino acids: CASSPLGGTEAFF. For the CDR3, the DNA is TGCGCCAGCAGCCCCCTAGGGGGCACTGAAGCTTTCTTT. The chain carries TRBV4-3 and TRBJ1-1; the D gene is possibly TRBD1 (6 bases). The CDR3 runs 13 residues. V was clipped by 4 bases and J by 4 bases, with 10 bases between them. Germline V gene lookup returns CDR1 LGHNA and CDR2 YSLEER.

This clone was counted once. The chain uses TRBV5-1 and TRBJ1-1; 7 nucleotides align to TRBD1. V was clipped by 3 bases and J by 1 base; unmatched bases: 6. Germline values: CDR1 SGHRS, CDR2 YFSETQ. The CDR3 loop spans 15 amino acids. This chain's CDR3 is CASSSHRGRNTEAFF. The CDR3 bases are TGCGCCAGCAGCTCCCACAGGGGTAGGAACACTGAAGCTTTCTTT.

The CDR3 sequence is CASSFRGRETQYF. The CDR3 DNA is TGTGCCAGCAGTTTCCGAGGGCGAGAGACCCAGTACTTC. The rearrangement links TRBV12-3 or TRBV12-4 to TRBJ2-5; possibly TRBD2 for D (5 bases). The CDR3 totals 13 residues. V lost 3 bases to trimming and J lost 4 bases, with 9 bases between them.

This clone came up many times. V usage is TRBV28 and J usage is TRBJ2-5; 8 positions match TRBD2. V lost 2 bases to trimming and J lost 7 bases; unmatched junction nucleotides: 6. Germline V lookup: CDR1 MDHEN, CDR2 SYDVKM. The CDR3 consists of 14 residues. CDR3 DNA sequence: TGTGCCAGCAGTTTAGCCGGGAGGGCTGGGACCCAGTACTTC. Translating gives CASSLAGRAGTQYF.

This chain uses TRBV3-1 (or the pseudogene TRBV3-2) with TRBJ1-1, with D possibly being TRBD1 (5 bases). V lost 4 bases, J lost 6 bases, and 15 bases lay in between. The CDR3 is 14 residues long. Germline V gene lookup returns CDR1 LGHDT and CDR2 YNNKEL (reference sequence). The CDR3 is CASSLGQFKPEAFF. The CDR3 coding sequence is TGTGCCAGCAGCCTGGGGCAGTTTAAGCCTGAAGCTTTCTTT.

The chain has TRBV2 and TRBJ1-2; 10 positions agree with TRBD1. The germline V gene encodes CDR1 SNHLY and CDR2 FYNNEI. V lost 8 bases and J lost 2; bases outside the gene matches: 8. The CDR3 length is 15 residues. As DNA, the CDR3 is TGTGCCAGCCGGGACAGGGGATTAACCAACTATGGCTACACCTTC. Protein product: CASRDRGLTNYGYTF.

The J gene is TRBJ1-1, the V gene TRBV4-2, with a weak D call TRBD1 (5 bases). V lost 4 bases to trimming and J lost 5 bases, with 14 bases between them. The CDR3 runs 14 residues. Per germline, CDR1 LGHNA and CDR2 YNFKEQ. DNA for the CDR3: TGTGCCAGCAGCCGCCGGAGCCAGGGTACTGAAGCTTTCTTT. It specifies CASSRRSQGTEAFF.

The chain links TRBV3-1 (or the pseudogene TRBV3-2) to TRBJ1-2; 7 bases line up with TRBD1. Germline CDR1 and CDR2: LGHDT and YNNKEL (reference sequence). Losses at the gene ends were 4 bases for V and 8 bases for J; bases not matched to a gene: 10. CDR3 length: 14 amino acids. DNA for the CDR3: TGTGCCAGCAGCCGGTCGACAGGGTTGGGGGGCTACACCTTC. Translating gives CASSRSTGLGGYTF.

CDR3 residues: CASILGGGTYEQYF. For the CDR3, the DNA is TGCGCCAGCATCCTGGGGGGGGGAACCTACGAGCAGTACTTC. This sequence joins TRBV23-1 and TRBJ2-7; 7 bases agree with TRBD2. TRBV23-1 is an ORF for which the function is uncertain. The length of the CDR3 is 14 residues. Trimming took 7 bases from V and 2 from J; bases not matched to a gene: 8.